This T cell receptor (beta chain) was identified in a study of shared clonotypes between healthy human individuals. Whole-study context: Plates per donor: three CD4 naive, three CD4 memory, two CD8 naive, one CD8 memory.

TCRdb's table, derived via immunoSEQ multiplex PCR, lists solely in-frame clones and lacks some. The sample has about 2.5 million clones, less than 95% seen once; the top ten hold roughly 0.34%. Broader study findings: The study found lower generation probabilities in non-shared clonotypes than in those shared by all four donors.

To note about this clone: Its antigen remains unknown.

The sequence derives from a man younger than 35 in good health. Some clones in this sample may be carry-over from other donors' samples. Material for sequencing was naive CD4+ T cells from PBMCs. Stated subset: CD45RA+ positively selected.

Written as DNA, the CDR3 is TGTGCCATCAGTGGAGCCCTAGCCTACGAGCAGTACTTC. The encoded protein is CAISGALAYEQYF. The chain has TRBV10-3 and TRBJ2-7; no clear D. CDR3 length equals 13 residues. V was cut by 4 bases and J by 2 bases, with 9 bases left in between. The germline gives CDR1 ENHRY, CDR2 SYGVKD.